Below, one T cell receptor beta chain is given with its context. The data stem from a study of blood T cell repertoires in COVID-19. The table came from immunoSEQ multiplex PCR; TCRdb's copy has only in-frame clones and leaves some out. There are a few hundred thousand clones in the sample; about 88% occur only once, and approximately 3.1% lies in the top ten. The CDR3 sequence is 14 residues long. V shed 0 bases and J shed 4 bases, with 9 bases lying between them. Germline values: CDR1 LGHDT, CDR2 YNNKEL (reference sequence). Sequencing was done on a sample of PBMCs or T cells enriched from blood (not recorded which). The chain is built from TRBV3-1 (or the pseudogene TRBV3-2) and TRBJ1-1; possible D gene TRBD1, 5 bases. The sequence came from a woman aged 25-40 years who had recovered from COVID-19. In DNA form, the CDR3 reads TGTGCCAGCAGCCAAGAGAAGGGGTTCACTGAAGCTTTCTTT. Protein product: CASSQEKGFTEAFF.